In this sample, the clone carrying this T cell receptor beta chain turned up a few times. Clones were read by immunoSEQ multiplex PCR, and TCRdb kept only the in-frame ones, dropping some. The table includes 20,000 to 30,000 clones, around 90% detected once. This sample is drawn from a study of control samples from healthy donors and cancer patients. The CDR3 loop spans 14 amino acids. The ends lost 7 bases at V and 5 bases at J; junction bases unmatched: 6. Germline-derived CDR1 and CDR2 are MNHEY and SVGAGI. This TCR came from a man in his fifties with lung cancer. The genes are TRBV6-5 and TRBJ2-7; TRBD1 aligns across 12 bases. The sample comprised PBMCs. Written as DNA, the CDR3 is TGTGCCAGCACTTCCGGGACAGGGGGCGACGAGCAGTACTTC. Translated: CASTSGTGGDEQYF.